This TCR beta chain was sequenced during a study of beta chain features in type 1 diabetes. The sequenced template was cDNA made from the entire isolated RNA. Read counts averaged approximately 3.5 million for samples of naive, central memory and regulatory T cells. Assay used: immunoSEQ multiplex PCR; TCRdb lists only in-frame clones, some missing. The sample comprises fewer than 250,000 clones, about 63% of which are singletons, and almost 0.055% rests with the top ten. Concerning this clone: The antigen remains undetermined.

The ends were cut back, 2 bases at V and 1 base at J, with 8 bases in the middle. CDR1 and CDR2 from the germline V gene are GTSNPN and SVGIG (reference sequence). There are 13 residues in the CDR3. Findings of the study overall: TCRB CDR3s were moderately but significantly shorter in Type 1 diabetes patients in all four CD4+ subsets.

Sample: naive CD4+ T cells from blood. The chain has TRBV30 and TRBJ2-5; D uncertain. The receptor was isolated from a man younger than 40 in good health. The CDR3 loop is CAWSSNFQETQYF. For the CDR3, the DNA is TGTGCCTGGAGTTCAAATTTCCAAGAGACCCAGTACTTC.